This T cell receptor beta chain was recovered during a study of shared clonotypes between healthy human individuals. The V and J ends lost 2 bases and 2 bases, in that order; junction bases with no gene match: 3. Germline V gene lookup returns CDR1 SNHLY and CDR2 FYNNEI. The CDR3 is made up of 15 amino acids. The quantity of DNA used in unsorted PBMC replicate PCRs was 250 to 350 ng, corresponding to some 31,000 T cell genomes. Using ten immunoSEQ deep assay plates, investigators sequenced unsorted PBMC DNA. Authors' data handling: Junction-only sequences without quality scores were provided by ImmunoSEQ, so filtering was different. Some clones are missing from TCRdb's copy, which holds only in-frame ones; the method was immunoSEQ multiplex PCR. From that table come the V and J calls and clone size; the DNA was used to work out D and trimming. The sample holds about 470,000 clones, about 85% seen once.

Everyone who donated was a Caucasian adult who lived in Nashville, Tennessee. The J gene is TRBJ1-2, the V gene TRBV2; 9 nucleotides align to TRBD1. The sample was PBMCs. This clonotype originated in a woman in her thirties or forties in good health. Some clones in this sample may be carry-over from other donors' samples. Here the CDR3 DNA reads TGTGCCAGCAGTGAAATGGGGACAGGGAACTATGGCTACACCTTC. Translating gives CASSEMGTGNYGYTF.